The TCR beta chain described here comes from a study of T cell responses to AZD1222 COVID-19 vaccine. For the study at large: Analyses pooled second doses at about 4 or about 12 weeks. Regarding the study as a whole: Repertoire collection took place solely once the T cell response had peaked. Donors skewed white British and female; clonal diversity was possibly underestimated.

In regard to this clone: Its antigen is unidentified.

The CDR3 consists of 14 residues. V lost 7 bases, J lost 1 base, and 11 bases lay in between. Germline-derived CDR1 and CDR2 are MGHDK and SYGVNS. Method: immunoSEQ multiplex PCR; TCRdb's copy keeps in-frame clones and lacks some. Of approximately 92,000 clones detected, roughly 85% appear once; the ten largest clones hold 2.9%. The genes are TRBV25-1 and TRBJ2-1, with a tentative D call TRBD2 (5 bases). Specimen: peripheral blood, collected on day 0 of AZD1222 vaccination. The clonotype was recovered from an adult in good health. CDR3: CASTPRGSYNEQFF. In DNA, the CDR3 is TGTGCCAGCACCCCCCGGGGATCCTACAATGAGCAGTTCTTC.